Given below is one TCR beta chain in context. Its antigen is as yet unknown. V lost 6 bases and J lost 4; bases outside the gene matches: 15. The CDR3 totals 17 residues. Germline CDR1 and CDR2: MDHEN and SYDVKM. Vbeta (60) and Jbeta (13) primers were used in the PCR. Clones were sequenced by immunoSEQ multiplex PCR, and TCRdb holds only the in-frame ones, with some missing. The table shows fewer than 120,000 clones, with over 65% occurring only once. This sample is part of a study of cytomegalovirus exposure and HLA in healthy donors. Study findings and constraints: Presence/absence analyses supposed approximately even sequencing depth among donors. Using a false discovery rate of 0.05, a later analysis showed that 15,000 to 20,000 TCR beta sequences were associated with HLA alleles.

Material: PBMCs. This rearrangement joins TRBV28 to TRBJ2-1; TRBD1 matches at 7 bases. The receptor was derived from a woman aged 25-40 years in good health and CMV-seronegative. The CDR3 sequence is CASRSPWAPGGYNEQFF. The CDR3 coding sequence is TGTGCCAGCAGATCACCTTGGGCCCCAGGGGGTTACAATGAGCAGTTCTTC.